This entry lists 5 T cell receptor beta chains sequenced from one sample in a study of blood T cell repertoires in COVID-19. The repertoire was sequenced with immunoSEQ multiplex PCR; TCRdb's copy has only in-frame clones and lacks some. The repertoire holds approximately 92,000 clones, with around 88% as singletons. The sample consisted of peripheral blood. The receptor source for this set is a woman aged 60 to 75 with COVID-19, enrolled during active disease.

The gene calls are TRBV9 and TRBJ2-1, with TRBD2 matching over 10 bases. V lost 2 bases and J lost 8; bases outside the gene matches: 10. Per germline, CDR1 SGDLS and CDR2 YYNGEE. The CDR3 has 16 amino acids. CDR3 region: CASSVGRASGGYEQFF. Written as DNA, the CDR3 is TGTGCCAGCAGCGTTGGGCGGGCTAGCGGGGGCTATGAGCAGTTCTTC.

This clone has just a few counts. CDR3 in amino acids: CAWSVKVWRTEAFF. The CDR3 DNA reads TGTGCCTGGAGTGTAAAGGTTTGGAGGACTGAAGCTTTCTTT. The chain employs TRBV30 and TRBJ1-1, with D hard to call. The CDR3 has 14 residues. The germline gives CDR1 GTSNPN, CDR2 SVGIG (reference sequence). V was trimmed by 0 bases and J by 5 bases, leaving 13 bases between them.

V usage is TRBV4-1 and J usage is TRBJ1-2; D gene unclear. This CDR3 has 14 amino acids. Looked up from germline, CDR1 is MGHRA and CDR2 is YSYEKL. V shed 0 bases and J shed 2 bases, with 7 bases lying between them. The CDR3 loop is CASSQDLVNYGYTF. DNA for the CDR3: TGCGCCAGCAGCCAAGATCTCGTAAACTATGGCTACACCTTC.

V usage is TRBV7-2 and J usage is TRBJ1-5; D is unclear. V was trimmed by 8 bases and J by 3 bases, leaving 8 bases between them. Germline CDR1 and CDR2: SGHTA and FQGNSA. CDR3 length: 12 residues. The CDR3 loop is CASSDSNQPQHF. CDR3 nucleotides: TGTGCCAGCTCAGATTCCAATCAGCCCCAGCATTTT.

The rearrangement links TRBV19 to TRBJ1-5; D possibly corresponds to TRBD1 (6 bases). Deletions cut 5 bases from V and 3 bases from J, with 8 bases between. Germline lookup yields CDR1 LNHDA and CDR2 SQIVND (reference sequence). The CDR3 is 13 residues long. CDR3 in amino acids: CASSDRNNQPQHF. CDR3 nucleotides: TGTGCCAGTAGTGACAGGAACAATCAGCCCCAGCATTTT. The full variable domain, rest sourced from reference TRBV19 and TRBJ1-5, is DGGITQSPKYLFRKEGQNVTLSCEQNLNHDAMYWYRQDPGQGLRLIYYSQIVNDFQKGDIAEGYSVSREKKESFPLTVTSAQKNPTAFYLCASSDRNNQPQHFGDGTRLSIL.